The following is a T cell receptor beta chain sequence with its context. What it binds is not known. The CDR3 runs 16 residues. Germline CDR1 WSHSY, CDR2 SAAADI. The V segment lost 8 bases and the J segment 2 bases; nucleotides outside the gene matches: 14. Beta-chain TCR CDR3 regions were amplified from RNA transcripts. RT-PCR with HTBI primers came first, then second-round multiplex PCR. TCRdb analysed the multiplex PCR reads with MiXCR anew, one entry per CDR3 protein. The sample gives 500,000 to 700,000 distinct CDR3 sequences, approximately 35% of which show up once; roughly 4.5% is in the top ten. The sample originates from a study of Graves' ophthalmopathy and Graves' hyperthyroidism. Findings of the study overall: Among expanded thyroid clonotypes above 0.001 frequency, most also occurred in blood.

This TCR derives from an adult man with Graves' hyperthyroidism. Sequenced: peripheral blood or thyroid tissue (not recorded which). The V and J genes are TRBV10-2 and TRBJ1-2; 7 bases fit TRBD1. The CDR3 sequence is CASLSLNRGPNYGYTF. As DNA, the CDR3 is TGCGCCAGCTTGTCCCTAAACAGGGGACCCAACTATGGCTACACCTTC.